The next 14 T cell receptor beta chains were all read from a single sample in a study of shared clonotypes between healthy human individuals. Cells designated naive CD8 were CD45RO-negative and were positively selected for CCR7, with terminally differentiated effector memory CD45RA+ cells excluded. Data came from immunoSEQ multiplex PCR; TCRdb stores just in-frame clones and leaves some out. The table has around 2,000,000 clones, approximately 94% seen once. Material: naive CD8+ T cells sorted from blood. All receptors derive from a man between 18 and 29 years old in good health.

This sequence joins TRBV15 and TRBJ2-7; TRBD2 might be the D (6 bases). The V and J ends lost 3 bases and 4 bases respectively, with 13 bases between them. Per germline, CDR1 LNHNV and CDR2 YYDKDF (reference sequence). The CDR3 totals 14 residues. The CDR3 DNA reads TGTGCCACCAGCAGCGAAAGCCGGGGGTACGAGCAGTACTTC. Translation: CATSSESRGYEQYF.

The chain's CDR3 is CASSQKLGEYEQYF. DNA for the CDR3: TGCGCCAGCAGCCAAAAACTAGGGGAGTACGAGCAGTACTTC. The chain employs TRBV4-1 and TRBJ2-7, with D possibly being TRBD1 or TRBD2 (5 bases each). V lost 2 bases and J lost 4, with 12 bases in between. Germline V CDR1 and CDR2: MGHRA, YSYEKL. The CDR3 has 14 amino acids.

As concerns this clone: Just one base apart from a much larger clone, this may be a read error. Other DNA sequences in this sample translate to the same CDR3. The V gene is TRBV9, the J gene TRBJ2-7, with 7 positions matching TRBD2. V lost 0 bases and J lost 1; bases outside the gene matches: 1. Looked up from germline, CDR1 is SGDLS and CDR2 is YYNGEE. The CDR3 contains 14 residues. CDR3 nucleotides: TGTGCCAGCAGCGTAGGCGGGAGTTCCTACGAGCAGTACTTC. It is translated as CASSVGGSSYEQYF.

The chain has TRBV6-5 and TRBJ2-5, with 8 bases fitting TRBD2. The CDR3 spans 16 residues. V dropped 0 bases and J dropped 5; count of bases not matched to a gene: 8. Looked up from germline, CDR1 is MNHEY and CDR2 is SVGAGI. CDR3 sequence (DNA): TGTGCCAGCAGTTACTCCCCCGGGGGGGAGGGGGAGACCCAGTACTTC. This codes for CASSYSPGGEGETQYF.

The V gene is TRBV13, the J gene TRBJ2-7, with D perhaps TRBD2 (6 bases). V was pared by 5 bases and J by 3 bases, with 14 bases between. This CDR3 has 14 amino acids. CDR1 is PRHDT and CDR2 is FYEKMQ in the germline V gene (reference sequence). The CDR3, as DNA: TGTGCCAGCAGCCCGGGACTCCTAGACTACGAGCAGTACTTC. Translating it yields CASSPGLLDYEQYF. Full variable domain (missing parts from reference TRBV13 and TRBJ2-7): AAGVIQSPRHLIKEKRETATLKCYPIPRHDTVYWYQQGPGQDPQFLISFYEKMQSDKGSIPDRFSAQQFSDYHSELNMSSLELGDSALYFCASSPGLLDYEQYFGPGTRLTVT.

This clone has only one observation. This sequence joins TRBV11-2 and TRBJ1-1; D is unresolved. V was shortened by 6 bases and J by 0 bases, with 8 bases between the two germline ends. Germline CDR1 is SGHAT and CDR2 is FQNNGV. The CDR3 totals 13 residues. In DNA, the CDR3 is TGTGCCAGCAGTACAGATATGAACACTGAAGCTTTCTTT. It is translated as CASSTDMNTEAFF.

The CDR3 loop is CASSLLGRYNEQFF. DNA for the CDR3: TGTGCCAGCAGCTTATTGGGACGCTACAATGAGCAGTTCTTC. V and J are TRBV11-2 and TRBJ2-1; D tentatively reads TRBD1 or TRBD2 (5 bases each). The CDR3 has 14 residues. Trimming took 2 bases from V and 3 from J, leaving 8 bases between them. Germline CDR1 is SGHAT and CDR2 is FQNNGV.

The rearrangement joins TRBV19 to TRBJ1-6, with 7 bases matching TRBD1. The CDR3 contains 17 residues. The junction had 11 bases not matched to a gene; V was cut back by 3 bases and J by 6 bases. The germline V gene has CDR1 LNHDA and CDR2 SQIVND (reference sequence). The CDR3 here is CASSMGSTGYGNSPLHF. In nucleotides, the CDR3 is TGTGCCAGTAGTATGGGTTCGACAGGGTACGGTAATTCACCCCTCCACTTT.

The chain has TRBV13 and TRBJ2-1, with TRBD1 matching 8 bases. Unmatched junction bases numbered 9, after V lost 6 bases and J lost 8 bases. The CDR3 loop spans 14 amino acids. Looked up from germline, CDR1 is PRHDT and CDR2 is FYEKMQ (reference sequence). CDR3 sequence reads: CASSPRTGMDEQFF. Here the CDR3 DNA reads TGTGCCAGCAGTCCTAGGACAGGGATGGATGAGCAGTTCTTC.

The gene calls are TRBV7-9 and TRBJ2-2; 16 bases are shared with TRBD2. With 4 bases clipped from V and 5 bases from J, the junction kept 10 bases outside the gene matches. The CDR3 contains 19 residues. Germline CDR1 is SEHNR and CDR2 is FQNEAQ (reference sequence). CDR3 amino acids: CASSSPGLAGGSWTGELFF. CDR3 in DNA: TGTGCCAGCAGCTCGCCGGGACTAGCGGGGGGGAGTTGGACCGGGGAGCTGTTTTTT. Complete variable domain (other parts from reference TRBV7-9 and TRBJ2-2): DTGVSQNPRHKITKRGQNVTFRCDPISEHNRLYWYRQTLGQGPEFLTYFQNEAQLEKSRLLSDRFSAERPKGSFSTLEIQRTEQGDSAMYLCASSSPGLAGGSWTGELFFGEGSRLTVL.

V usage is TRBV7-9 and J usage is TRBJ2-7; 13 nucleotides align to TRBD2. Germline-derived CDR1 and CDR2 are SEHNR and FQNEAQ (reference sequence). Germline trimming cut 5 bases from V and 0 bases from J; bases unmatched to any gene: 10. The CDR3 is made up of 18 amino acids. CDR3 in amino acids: CASSPKGLAGLSSYEQYF. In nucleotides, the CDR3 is TGTGCCAGCAGCCCTAAGGGACTAGCGGGGCTCAGCTCCTACGAGCAGTACTTC.

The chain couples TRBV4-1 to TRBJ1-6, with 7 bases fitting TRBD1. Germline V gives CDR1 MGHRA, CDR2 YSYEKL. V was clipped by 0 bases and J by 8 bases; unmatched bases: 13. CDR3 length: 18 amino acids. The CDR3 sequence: CASSQDLMDGQGDSPLHF. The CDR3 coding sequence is TGCGCCAGCAGCCAAGATCTAATGGACGGGCAGGGGGATTCACCCCTCCACTTT.

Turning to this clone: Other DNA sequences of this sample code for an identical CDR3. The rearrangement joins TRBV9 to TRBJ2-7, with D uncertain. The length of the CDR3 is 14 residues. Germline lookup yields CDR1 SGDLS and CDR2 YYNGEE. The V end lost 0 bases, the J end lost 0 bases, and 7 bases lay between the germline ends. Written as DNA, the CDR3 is TGTGCCAGCAGCGTAGGCGGTGACTCCTACGAGCAGTACTTC. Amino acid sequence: CASSVGGDSYEQYF.

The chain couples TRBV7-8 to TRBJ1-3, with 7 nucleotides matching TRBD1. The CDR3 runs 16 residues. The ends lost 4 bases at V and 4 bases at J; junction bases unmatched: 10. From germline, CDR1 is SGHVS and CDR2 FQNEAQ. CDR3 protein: CASSSSEGATGNTIYF. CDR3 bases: TGTGCCAGCAGCTCGTCTGAGGGGGCGACCGGAAACACCATATATTTT.